Described below is a single T cell receptor (beta chain) sequence and its context. The antigen is undetermined. The data are from a study of early stage breast cancer tumors. Across the whole study: Most of the 16 invasive tumors were ER+, PR+ and HER2-.

The junction had 8 bases not matched to a gene; V was cut back by 4 bases and J by 3 bases. The length of the CDR3 is 16 residues. Germline-derived CDR1 and CDR2 are SGHRS and YFSETQ. Measured with immunoSEQ multiplex PCR; TCRdb has only the in-frame clones, and not every one. The repertoire holds roughly 6,200 clones, with about three quarters as singletons. Broader study findings: In about 90% of the 16 patients, blood comparison separated tumor from normal breast.

V is TRBV5-1 and J is TRBJ2-3, with 10 bases that match TRBD2. The sequence was obtained from a person between 65 and 79 years old with breast cancer. The sample comprised normal breast tissue next to the tumor. The CDR3 is CASSSERGGTTDTQYF. In DNA, the CDR3 is TGCGCCAGCAGCAGCGAGCGGGGGGGTACGACAGATACGCAGTATTTT.